One sample yielded the 31 T cell receptor beta chains listed below, sequenced in a study of blood T cell repertoires in COVID-19. Using immunoSEQ multiplex PCR, the repertoire was profiled, and TCRdb retains in-frame clones only, with some absent. The profile covers 150,000 to 200,000 clones, with roughly nine tenths appearing a single time and approximately 6.5% taken by the ten largest. The sample consisted of peripheral blood. The origin of the receptors is a woman of 80 years or more in a cohort sampled during active or convalescent COVID-19.

The chain recombines TRBV11-2 with TRBJ2-7; 7 bases are a match to TRBD2. The germline V gene encodes CDR1 SGHAT and CDR2 FQNNGV. J gave up 0 bases and V 5 bases, and 7 bases lay outside the gene matches. There are 15 residues in the CDR3. As DNA, the CDR3 is TGTGCCAGCAGCCCCACTAGCGCGCCCTCCTACGAGCAGTACGTC. This sequence encodes CASSPTSAPSYEQYV.

V is TRBV24-1 and J is TRBJ2-5; 8 bases line up with TRBD1. The J segment lost 5 bases and the V segment lost 3 bases, leaving 4 bases of the junction unmatched. CDR1 is KGHDR and CDR2 is SFDVKD in the germline V gene. This CDR3 region has 14 residues. The DNA of the CDR3 is TGTGCCACCAGTGATCGAACAGGGGGGGAGACCCAGTACTTC. It specifies CATSDRTGGETQYF.

The V gene is TRBV4-2, the J gene TRBJ2-3; D possibly corresponds to TRBD1 (6 bases). CDR3 length: 15 amino acids. With 0 bases removed from V and 3 bases from J, the gap between germline ends came to 10 bases. The germline V gene has CDR1 LGHNA and CDR2 YNFKEQ. The CDR3 DNA is TGTGCCAGCAGCCAAGATCTCAGGGGAACAGATACGCAGTATTTT. It translates to CASSQDLRGTDTQYF.

The rearrangement uses TRBV19 and TRBJ2-2; 8 nucleotides match TRBD1. V lost 4 bases, J lost 3 bases, and 4 bases stayed unmatched. This CDR3 contains 15 residues. Germline CDR1 is LNHDA and CDR2 is SQIVND (reference sequence). The CDR3 DNA follows: TGTGCCAGTAGTAGCAGGGGGCCGGACACCGGGGAGCTGTTTTTT. It specifies CASSSRGPDTGELFF.

The chain couples TRBV2 to TRBJ1-4; D is uncertain. Germline lookup yields CDR1 SNHLY and CDR2 FYNNEI. The CDR3 contains 13 residues. The germline V and J ends were trimmed by 6 bases and 4 bases, with 9 bases remaining between them. CDR3 DNA sequence: TGTGCCAGCAGCTTGGAGGGTAATGAAAAACTGTTTTTT. As protein: CASSLEGNEKLFF.

DNA for the CDR3: TGTGCCAGCAGCCTGGGACAGGCTGGGATCGGGACCCAGTACTTC. This sequence encodes CASSLGQAGIGTQYF. The gene calls are TRBV11-2 and TRBJ2-5, with 8 bases that match TRBD1. CDR3 size: 15 residues. The V segment lost 5 bases and the J segment 7 bases; nucleotides outside the gene matches: 12. CDR1 is SGHAT and CDR2 is FQNNGV in the germline V gene. Variable domain in full (rest from reference TRBV11-2 and TRBJ2-5): EAGVAQSPRYKIIEKRQSVAFWCNPISGHATLYWYQQILGQGPKLLIQFQNNGVVDDSQLPKDRFSAERLKGVDSTLKIQPAKLEDSAVYLCASSLGQAGIGTQYFGPGTRLLVL.

This clone turned up a few times. The chain carries TRBV21-1 and TRBJ2-7; the D segment call TRBD1 is taken from the table without a DNA check. TRBV21-1 is described as a pseudogene. The CDR3 has 22 amino acids. The CDR3, as DNA: TGTGCCAGCAGCAAAGCCGCAGGACAGGGGGGACCTAGCGGTCTGAGCTCCTACGAGCAGTACGTC. This translates into CASSKAAGQGGPSGLSSYEQYV.

In this sample, this clone turned up many times. V usage is TRBV7-9 and J usage is TRBJ1-2; TRBD1 matches 8 bases. The CDR3 extends over 14 amino acids. Per the germline V gene, CDR1 is SEHNR and CDR2 is FQNEAQ (reference sequence). V gave up 1 base and J gave up 8 bases; unmatched junction bases: 6. CDR3 sequence (DNA): TGTGCCAGCAGCTTAGAGACAGGGGCTATAGGCTACACCTTC. It specifies CASSLETGAIGYTF.

This clone occurred once. The gene calls are TRBV12-5 and TRBJ1-1, with a possible D match to TRBD1 (5 bases). The ends were cut back, 5 bases at V and 2 bases at J, with 9 bases in the middle. Per germline, CDR1 LGHNT and CDR2 FRNRAP. This CDR3 has 13 residues. The CDR3 protein is CASGRGINTEAFF. DNA of the CDR3: TGTGCTAGTGGTCGGGGGATAAACACTGAAGCTTTCTTT.

The V and J genes are TRBV19 and TRBJ1-2; no clear D gene. V lost 7 bases and J 5 bases, leaving 20 bases between the germline ends. CDR3 size: 15 residues. Germline V gene data show CDR1 as LNHDA and CDR2 as SQIVND (reference sequence). The CDR3 loop reads CASIPWAASEYGYTF. CDR3 DNA sequence: TGTGCCAGTATCCCTTGGGCCGCTTCCGAATATGGCTACACCTTC.

The chain recombines TRBV15 with TRBJ1-5; D remains unclear. CDR3 length: 13 residues. Germline V gene lookup returns CDR1 LNHNV and CDR2 YYDKDF (reference sequence). Trimming took 5 bases from V and 4 from J, leaving 9 bases between them. The CDR3 DNA reads as TGTGCCACCAGCGTTTCCCGGAATCAGCCCCAGCATTTT. As protein: CATSVSRNQPQHF.

The J gene is TRBJ1-1, the V gene TRBV18; D may be TRBD1 (6 bases). This CDR3 is 15 amino acids long. From germline, CDR1 is KGHSH and CDR2 LQKENI. V was trimmed by 1 base and J by 3 bases, leaving 12 bases between them. CDR3 nucleotide sequence: TGTGCCAGCTCACCACGCAGGGCAGGGGACACTGAAGCTTTCTTT. Its translation: CASSPRRAGDTEAFF.

This chain connects TRBV4-2 to TRBJ1-6; D might be TRBD1 (5 bases). Trimming took off 0 bases at V and 9 bases at J, with 15 bases between the two ends. CDR3 length: 16 residues. Germline V gene sequence: CDR1 LGHNA, CDR2 YNFKEQ. For the CDR3, the DNA is TGTGCCAGCAGCCAAGAAGAGGTGGGGGGTCGTTCACCCCTCCACTTT. Translation: CASSQEEVGGRSPLHF.

This chain joins TRBV9 and TRBJ2-3; 9 bases line up with TRBD2. The CDR3 sequence is 15 residues long. From germline, CDR1 is SGDLS and CDR2 YYNGEE. V dropped 0 bases and J dropped 3; count of bases not matched to a gene: 2. CDR3 protein: CASSVDSGRTDTQYF. As DNA, the CDR3 is TGTGCCAGCAGCGTAGATAGCGGGAGAACAGATACGCAGTATTTT.

J is TRBJ1-2 and V is TRBV10-3; 7 positions match TRBD1. The V gene's germline CDR1 is ENHRY and CDR2 SYGVKD. V shed 6 bases and J 7 bases; nucleotides not matched to a gene: 5. The length of the CDR3 is 12 residues. The CDR3 DNA reads TGTGCCATCAGCGCACAGGGGACTGGCTACACCTTC. This sequence encodes CAISAQGTGYTF.

The V and J genes are TRBV24-1 and TRBJ1-2; TRBD1 is a possible D gene (5 bases). Germline V CDR1 and CDR2: KGHDR, SFDVKD. The CDR3 has 17 residues. V was clipped by 2 bases and J by 0 bases, with 15 bases between them. This chain's CDR3 is CATSDSTSAGANYGYTF. CDR3 DNA: TGTGCCACCAGTGATTCTACGAGTGCGGGGGCTAACTATGGCTACACCTTC.

The rearrangement joins TRBV10-3 to TRBJ1-6; 7 bases match TRBD1. The length of the CDR3 is 17 residues. With V trimmed by 4 bases and J by 8 bases, 14 bases remained unmatched. Germline CDR1 is ENHRY and CDR2 is SYGVKD. CDR3 sequence reads: CAISVDRVRKFHSPLHF. The CDR3 nucleotides are TGTGCCATCAGTGTTGACAGGGTCCGCAAGTTTCATTCACCCCTCCACTTT.

V usage is TRBV19 and J usage is TRBJ2-7; D might be TRBD2 (6 bases). Trimming removed 5 bases at V and 5 bases at J, with 22 bases between. CDR1 and CDR2 from the germline V gene are LNHDA and SQIVND (reference sequence). The CDR3 runs 16 residues. The CDR3 here is CASSHSLAREPDEQYF. CDR3 DNA sequence: TGTGCCAGTAGTCACTCTCTGGCCCGGGAGCCTGACGAGCAGTACTTC.

The chain combines TRBV5-1 with TRBJ2-5, with 9 bases lining up with TRBD1. The V gene end was trimmed by 3 bases and the J gene end by 5 bases; junction bases not matched to a gene: 2. CDR1 SGHRS and CDR2 YFSETQ come from the germline V gene. This CDR3 region has 13 residues. CDR3 region: CASSSGTGETQYF. CDR3 nucleotides: TGCGCCAGCAGCTCCGGGACAGGGGAGACCCAGTACTTC.

This sequence joins TRBV5-6 and TRBJ1-6; possible D gene TRBD1, 6 bases. The CDR3 sequence is 17 residues long. The V gene lost 5 bases and the J gene lost 8 bases, with 23 bases spanning the gap. Looked up from germline, CDR1 is SGHDT and CDR2 is YYEEEE. CDR3 region: CASRRNPGGRTHSPLHF. DNA of the CDR3: TGTGCCAGCAGACGAAACCCCGGGGGGCGGACCCATTCACCCCTCCACTTT.

This chain joins TRBV19 and TRBJ2-2, with D possibly being TRBD2 (6 bases). This CDR3 is built from 13 residues. Per germline, CDR1 LNHDA and CDR2 SQIVND (reference sequence). V lost 6 bases and J 4 bases, leaving 9 bases between the germline ends. The CDR3 sequence is CASRRGSTGELFF. As DNA, the CDR3 is TGTGCCAGTAGGCGGGGCAGCACCGGGGAGCTGTTTTTT.

CDR3 sequence reads: CAISARVQETQYF. CDR3 DNA: TGTGCCATCAGTGCCCGGGTCCAAGAGACCCAGTACTTC. This chain links TRBV10-3 with TRBJ2-5; no clear D gene. The CDR3 has 13 residues. Germline V lookup: CDR1 ENHRY, CDR2 SYGVKD. The ends were cut back, 4 bases at V and 1 base at J, with 7 bases in the middle.

In this sample, this clone turned up once. The genes are TRBV6-6 and TRBJ2-5, with 7 bases lining up with TRBD2. The CDR3 totals 15 residues. Germline V CDR1 and CDR2: MNHNY, SVGAGI (reference sequence). V gave up 6 bases and J gave up 1 base; unmatched junction bases: 8. CDR3 nucleotides: TGTGCCAGCAGAGACAGCGGGGCATTCCAAGAGACCCAGTACTTC. It is translated as CASRDSGAFQETQYF.

The count of this clone is one. The chain links TRBV28 to TRBJ1-2, with D perhaps TRBD1 (6 bases). The CDR3 is 15 amino acids. Trimming removed 6 bases at V and 7 bases at J, with 21 bases between. CDR1 and CDR2 from the germline V gene are MDHEN and SYDVKM. The CDR3, as DNA: TGTGCCAGCAGCTTCTGGGGGGGCGCGGGGTTTGGCTACACCTTC. This translates into CASSFWGGAGFGYTF.

The chain recombines TRBV4-3 with TRBJ2-5; 11 bases align to TRBD2. V shed 0 bases and J 10 bases; nucleotides not matched to a gene: 7. CDR1 is LGHNA and CDR2 is YSLEER in the germline V gene. The CDR3 loop spans 15 amino acids. In DNA, the CDR3 is TGCGCCAGCAGCCAAGAAGCTAGCGGGGGGTTTAGCCAGTACTTC. Its translation is CASSQEASGGFSQYF.

This chain uses TRBV5-6 with TRBJ2-7; perhaps TRBD2 as D (5 bases). V was clipped by 1 base and J by 4 bases, with 12 bases between them. The CDR3 extends over 14 amino acids. Germline-derived CDR1 and CDR2 are SGHDT and YYEEEE. This chain's CDR3 is CASSLLAGLYEQYV. The CDR3 DNA reads TGTGCCAGCAGCTTGCTCGCCGGACTTTACGAGCAGTACGTC.

This rearrangement joins TRBV9 to TRBJ1-3; TRBD1 aligns across 7 bases. The V gene end was trimmed by 0 bases and the J gene end by 0 bases; junction bases not matched to a gene: 6. CDR1 and CDR2 (germline): SGDLS, YYNGEE. This CDR3 contains 17 residues. This CDR3 reads CASSVVGTVTSGNTIYF. In DNA form, the CDR3 reads TGTGCCAGCAGCGTAGTCGGGACAGTCACCTCTGGAAACACCATATATTTT.

The V call is TRBV9, the J call TRBJ2-1; the D is unclear. Germline V lookup: CDR1 SGDLS, CDR2 YYNGEE. The CDR3 runs 11 residues. V was trimmed by 0 bases and J by 7 bases, leaving 2 bases between them. The CDR3 protein is CASSVANEQFF. The CDR3 DNA sequence: TGTGCCAGCAGCGTAGCAAATGAGCAGTTCTTC.

V gene TRBV27 combines with J gene TRBJ2-2, with D uncertain. The germline gives CDR1 MNHEY, CDR2 SMNVEV (reference sequence). V shed 10 bases and J shed 3 bases, with 18 bases lying between them. The CDR3 sequence is 15 residues long. This CDR3 reads CATTRHSGDTGELFF. CDR3 DNA sequence: TGTGCCACCACCCGGCATTCGGGTGACACCGGGGAGCTGTTTTTT.

V usage is TRBV13 and J usage is TRBJ2-2, with 12 nucleotides matching TRBD2. Germline lookup yields CDR1 PRHDT and CDR2 FYEKMQ (reference sequence). Losses at the gene ends were 5 bases for V and 7 bases for J; bases not matched to a gene: 8. This CDR3 spans 16 amino acids. The chain's CDR3 is CASSGTSGGYFGELFF. The CDR3 DNA reads as TGTGCCAGCAGCGGAACTAGCGGGGGGTATTTCGGGGAGCTGTTTTTT.

The chain uses TRBV3-1 (or the pseudogene TRBV3-2) and TRBJ2-1; possible D gene TRBD2, 5 bases. The CDR3 consists of 13 residues. The germline V gene encodes CDR1 LGHDT and CDR2 YNNKEL (reference sequence). The V gene lost 4 bases and the J gene lost 7 bases, with 11 bases spanning the gap. The CDR3 nucleotides are TGTGCCAGCAGCCCGGGGTATGGTAATGAGCAGTTCTTC. Translating it yields CASSPGYGNEQFF.